Presented here are 20 T cell receptor beta chains from one specimen sequenced in a study of shared clonotypes between healthy human individuals. Using immunoSEQ multiplex PCR, the repertoire was profiled, and TCRdb retains in-frame clones only, with some absent. The repertoire holds about 800,000 clones, with just over 95% as singletons. CD8 cells classed as naive were CD45RO-negative and positively selected for CCR7, excluding terminally differentiated effector memory CD45RA+ cells. The sequenced material came from naive CD8+ T cells sorted from blood. The receptor source for this set is a man younger than 45 in good health.

V is TRBV5-6 and J is TRBJ1-1; 7 bases are shared with TRBD1. The germline gives CDR1 SGHDT, CDR2 YYEEEE. The CDR3 covers 13 residues. V trimming: 2 bases; J trimming: 6 bases; junction bases outside the gene matches: 4. The CDR3 DNA follows: TGTGCCAGCAGCTTCGGCCAGGGGGCTGAAGCTTTCTTT. Amino acid sequence: CASSFGQGAEAFF.

The V call is TRBV7-9, the J call TRBJ2-1; 11 nucleotides align to TRBD2. The CDR3 has 16 amino acids. The V gene's germline CDR1 is SEHNR and CDR2 FQNEAQ (reference sequence). J lost 7 bases, V lost 4 bases, and 9 bases had no gene match. The DNA for the CDR3 is TGTGCCAGCAGCTCCAAACTAGCGGGAGTAGGTAATGAGCAGTTCTTC. Its translation: CASSSKLAGVGNEQFF.

This clone is a singleton in its sample. In DNA form, the CDR3 reads TGTGCCAGCAGCTACAACGCCTACGAGCAGTACTTC. It codes for CASSYNAYEQYF. The chain is built from TRBV11-2 and TRBJ2-7; D remains ambiguous. Germline CDR1 SGHAT, CDR2 FQNNGV. Trimming pared 4 bases from V and 2 bases from J, leaving 6 bases between. This CDR3 is 12 amino acids long.

The chain combines TRBV27 with TRBJ2-1; the D gene is possibly TRBD2 (5 bases). The CDR3 runs to 14 residues. Germline loops: CDR1 MNHEY, CDR2 SMNVEV (reference sequence). V was cut by 5 bases and J by 2 bases, with 10 bases left in between. The CDR3 spells CASSAEGPYNEQFF. DNA for the CDR3: TGTGCCAGCAGTGCAGAGGGTCCCTACAATGAGCAGTTCTTC.

The chain is built from TRBV27 and TRBJ2-7, with a tentative D call TRBD2 (6 bases). V was pared by 5 bases and J by 7 bases, with 15 bases between. CDR3 length: 13 residues. Per germline, CDR1 MNHEY and CDR2 SMNVEV (reference sequence). CDR3 sequence (DNA): TGTGCCAGCAGTACCGCCGGGACTCAAGAGCAGTACTTC. Translating it yields CASSTAGTQEQYF.

In the case of this clone: The sample contains more than one DNA sequence encoding this CDR3. The chain recombines TRBV5-1 with TRBJ2-3; 11 bases agree with TRBD2. Germline V gene lookup returns CDR1 SGHRS and CDR2 YFSETQ. The CDR3 is made up of 16 amino acids. The ends lost 0 bases at V and 2 bases at J; junction bases unmatched: 2. The CDR3 bases are TGCGCCAGCAGCTTGGCACTAGCGGGGGACACAGATACGCAGTATTTT. This sequence encodes CASSLALAGDTDTQYF.

The chain has TRBV6-1 and TRBJ2-1; 10 bases map to TRBD2. Trimming took 2 bases from V and 3 from J; bases not matched to a gene: 1. Germline V gene lookup returns CDR1 MNHNS and CDR2 SASEGT. The length of the CDR3 is 15 residues. CDR3 protein: CASSEPSGSYNEQFF. The CDR3, as DNA: TGTGCCAGCAGTGAACCTAGCGGGAGCTACAATGAGCAGTTCTTC.

The chain links TRBV7-9 to TRBJ2-1, with D perhaps assigned TRBD1 or TRBD2 (5 bases each). Germline assignment: CDR1 SEHNR and CDR2 FQNEAQ (reference sequence). The V and J ends lost 5 bases and 9 bases respectively, with 8 bases between them. The CDR3 covers 11 residues. The CDR3 is CASSKGTEQFF. The CDR3 DNA follows: TGTGCCAGCAGCAAGGGGACTGAGCAGTTCTTC.

With respect to this clone: Other DNA variants within this sample encode the same CDR3. The V and J genes are TRBV5-1 and TRBJ2-7; D might be TRBD2 (6 bases). This CDR3 comprises 14 residues. With 1 base removed from V and 1 base from J, the gap between germline ends came to 9 bases. Germline V gene lookup returns CDR1 SGHRS and CDR2 YFSETQ. CDR3 DNA sequence: TGCGCCAGCAGCTTGTATGGGGGGTCCTACGAGCAGTACTTC. As protein: CASSLYGGSYEQYF. Using reference TRBV5-1 and TRBJ2-7 for the parts outside the CDR3, the full variable domain is KAGVTQTPRYLIKTRGQQVTLSCSPISGHRSVSWYQQTPGQGLQFLFEYFSETQRNKGNFPGRFSGRQFSNSRSEMNVSTLELGDSALYLCASSLYGGSYEQYFGPGTRLTVT.

The chain combines TRBV7-9 with TRBJ2-7, with 9 bases aligning to TRBD1. Trimming at V came to 5 bases and at J to 7 bases, leaving 12 bases not matched to a gene. The CDR3 totals 15 residues. Germline-derived CDR1 and CDR2 are SEHNR and FQNEAQ (reference sequence). CDR3 region: CASSLTLDRGKEQYF. Written as DNA, the CDR3 is TGTGCCAGCAGCCTGACTCTGGACAGGGGAAAAGAGCAGTACTTC.

As DNA, the CDR3 is TGCGCCAGCAGCTTGGGTCTACAGAGCTCCTACGAGCAGTACTTC. Residues: CASSLGLQSSYEQYF. The chain has TRBV5-1 and TRBJ2-7; D remains unclear. The germline V and J ends were trimmed by 0 bases and 0 bases, with 10 bases remaining between them. CDR1 and CDR2 (germline): SGHRS, YFSETQ. The CDR3 spans 15 residues.

The chain links TRBV5-4 to TRBJ2-5; 11 bases fit TRBD2. V lost 1 base to trimming and J lost 5 bases; unmatched junction nucleotides: 1. The CDR3 length is 14 residues. CDR1 SGHNT and CDR2 YYREEE come from the germline V gene (reference sequence). Here the CDR3 reads CASSLSSGRETQYF. The CDR3 DNA sequence: TGTGCCAGCAGCTTGTCTAGCGGGAGGGAGACCCAGTACTTC.

The chain recombines TRBV30 with TRBJ2-3, with 8 bases identical to TRBD1. J was trimmed by 2 bases and V by 5 bases; bases with no gene match: 6. Germline V gene sequence: CDR1 GTSNPN, CDR2 SVGIG (reference sequence). This CDR3 has 14 residues. CDR3 sequence reads: CAWGRQGFTDTQYF. DNA of the CDR3: TGTGCCTGGGGTAGACAGGGGTTCACAGATACGCAGTATTTT.

This rearrangement joins TRBV7-9 to TRBJ1-2; possible D gene TRBD1, 5 bases. V was trimmed by 1 base and J by 3 bases, leaving 12 bases between them. CDR1 and CDR2 (germline): SEHNR, FQNEAQ (reference sequence). This CDR3 region has 15 residues. CDR3 sequence (DNA): TGTGCCAGCAGCTTAGGGGCGGGGCCGGACTATGGCTACACCTTC. Protein product: CASSLGAGPDYGYTF. The variable domain in full, with the rest retrieved from reference TRBV7-9 and TRBJ1-2, is DTGVSQNPRHKITKRGQNVTFRCDPISEHNRLYWYRQTLGQGPEFLTYFQNEAQLEKSRLLSDRFSAERPKGSFSTLEIQRTEQGDSAMYLCASSLGAGPDYGYTFGSGTRLTVV.

The CDR3 nucleotides read TGTGCCAGCAGCGTAGGTAGGGGGCTCACTGAAGCTTTCTTT. Translated: CASSVGRGLTEAFF. The V and J genes are TRBV9 and TRBJ1-1, with 7 bases aligning to TRBD1. CDR3 length equals 14 residues. The germline CDR1 and CDR2 sequences are SGDLS and YYNGEE. Trimming at V came to 0 bases and at J to 4 bases, leaving 3 bases not matched to a gene.

The rearrangement uses TRBV5-1 and TRBJ2-2; the D gene is possibly TRBD2 (6 bases). The ends were cut back, 4 bases at V and 1 base at J, with 14 bases in the middle. The CDR3 totals 16 residues. Germline CDR1 SGHRS, CDR2 YFSETQ. The CDR3 here is CASSQPGLWNTGELFF. The CDR3 coding sequence is TGCGCCAGCAGCCAACCGGGACTCTGGAACACCGGGGAGCTGTTTTTT.

V is TRBV6-1 and J is TRBJ2-7; TRBD2 matches at 10 bases. V was clipped by 5 bases and J by 3 bases; unmatched bases: 7. CDR1 MNHNS and CDR2 SASEGT come from the germline V gene. There are 15 residues in the CDR3. CDR3 nucleotide sequence: TGTGCCAGCAGTTTGCTAGCGGGAGTCTTCTACGAGCAGTACTTC. Translated: CASSLLAGVFYEQYF.

The chain recombines TRBV4-1 with TRBJ1-1; D gene ambiguous. The V end was cut by 9 bases, the J end by 2 bases, with 19 bases between. Germline V gene data show CDR1 as MGHRA and CDR2 as YSYEKL. This CDR3 is 15 amino acids long. CDR3 sequence (DNA): TGCGCCAGTAACCCCTGGGCAGACACAAACACTGAAGCTTTCTTT. Translation gives CASNPWADTNTEAFF.

The sample holds one count of this clone. The chain is built from TRBV6-5 and TRBJ2-3; 8 bases align to TRBD1. CDR3 size: 16 residues. The trim removed 4 bases at V and 2 bases at J, leaving 8 bases unmatched. The germline V gene encodes CDR1 MNHEY and CDR2 SVGAGI. The CDR3 region is CASSSPTGEYTDTQYF. As DNA, the CDR3 is TGTGCCAGCAGTTCCCCGACAGGGGAGTACACAGATACGCAGTATTTT.

The chain joins TRBV11-2 to TRBJ2-3; D may be TRBD1 (6 bases). The V gene lost 1 base and the J gene lost 1 base, with 15 bases spanning the gap. The CDR3 length is 17 residues. From germline, CDR1 is SGHAT and CDR2 FQNNGV. CDR3 DNA: TGTGCCAGCAGCTTAGGAGGGGGAAGTTGGGGCACAGATACGCAGTATTTT. Translated: CASSLGGGSWGTDTQYF.